This TCR beta chain was captured by sequencing in a study of cytomegalovirus exposure and HLA in healthy donors. Study-level points and caveats: Earlier analysis looked at TCR beta V segments, and most were productive about 87% or about 30% of the time.

60 Vbeta and 13 Jbeta primers were used in PCR. Per the original methods: Unique TCR beta chains numbered approximately 80 million in a later analysis, with around 10 million shared. Profiled with immunoSEQ multiplex PCR; TCRdb holds only in-frame clones, not every one. V and J calls and clone size are as listed in that table; D and trimming were resolved from the DNA. The sample gives 210,000 or so clones, roughly 73% of which show up once; more than 0.45% is in the top ten. This clone was picked up a small number of times. Antigen unknown. This clonotype originated in a boy under 18 in good health and CMV-seronegative. Input material: PBMCs.

CDR3 amino acids: CASSLTDTYNEQFF. The CDR3 nucleotides are TGTGCCAGCAGTTTGACAGATACCTACAATGAGCAGTTCTTC. The gene calls are TRBV28 and TRBJ2-1; TRBD1 might be the D (5 bases). In germline, CDR1 is MDHEN, CDR2 SYDVKM. V was trimmed by 3 bases and J by 2 bases, leaving 8 bases between them. The CDR3 contains 14 residues.